The 14 T cell receptor beta chains presented below share a single source sample, sequenced in a study of cytomegalovirus exposure and HLA in healthy donors. The PCR had 60 Vbeta and 13 Jbeta primers. Generated by immunoSEQ multiplex PCR, the TCRdb table keeps only in-frame clones and is missing some. This table holds roughly 110,000 clones, 75% found once. Sequencing input: PBMCs. The receptors stem from a male donor in good health and CMV-seropositive.

The genes are TRBV20-1 and TRBJ2-7; D is unclear. The V gene's germline CDR1 is DFQATT and CDR2 SNEGSKA (reference sequence). The CDR3 is 11 residues long. V was cut by 6 bases and J by 1 base, with 7 bases left in between. The CDR3 coding sequence is TGCAGTGCCCTTCTATCCTACGAGCAGTACTTC. As protein: CSALLSYEQYF.

A single count supports this clone. The chain has TRBV5-1 and TRBJ2-7, with 15 nucleotides matching TRBD2. Per the germline V gene, CDR1 is SGHRS and CDR2 is YFSETQ. The ends lost 0 bases at V and 4 bases at J; junction bases unmatched: 5. The CDR3 is 17 residues long. DNA for the CDR3: TGCGCCAGCAGCTTGGCCTCGGGACTAGCGGGAGGTTACGAGCAGTACTTC. This sequence encodes CASSLASGLAGGYEQYF.

CDR3 residues: CASRLQGARYEQYF. CDR3 in DNA: TGTGCCAGCAGACTACAGGGGGCGCGGTACGAGCAGTACTTC. The J gene is TRBJ2-7, the V gene TRBV27; 9 nucleotides match TRBD1. Trimming at V came to 6 bases and at J to 4 bases, leaving 7 bases not matched to a gene. The germline V gene has CDR1 MNHEY and CDR2 SMNVEV (reference sequence). The CDR3 covers 14 residues.

The rearrangement uses TRBV5-4 and TRBJ2-5, with 7 bases that match TRBD2. Germline loops: CDR1 SGHNT, CDR2 YYREEE (reference sequence). With V trimmed by 0 bases and J by 0 bases, 5 bases remained unmatched. The CDR3 runs to 16 residues. The CDR3 bases are TGTGCCAGCAGCTTGGTAACTAGCGAGGACCAAGAGACCCAGTACTTC. This sequence encodes CASSLVTSEDQETQYF.

V is TRBV14 and J is TRBJ2-6, with D unresolved. The CDR3 is 20 amino acids. Trimming pared 0 bases from V and 1 base from J, leaving 19 bases between. The V gene's germline CDR1 is SGHDN and CDR2 FVKESK. DNA of the CDR3: TGTGCCAGCAGCCAAGATATTTCAGAAACAGTTATATCTGGGGCCAACGTCCTGACTTTC. Protein sequence: CASSQDISETVISGANVLTF.

This chain links TRBV30 with TRBJ2-7; D is possibly TRBD2 (6 bases). The CDR3 spans 13 residues. Trimming took 4 bases from V and 2 from J, leaving 12 bases between them. Germline lookup yields CDR1 GTSNPN and CDR2 SVGIG (reference sequence). CDR3 sequence (DNA): TGTGCCTGGATGGCGGGGAAACCCTACGAGCAGTACTTC. Translating gives CAWMAGKPYEQYF.

Regarding this clone: The conserved closing phenylalanine or tryptophan is absent in this CDR3, likely reflecting a read error. Because the CDR3's place on the DNA is in doubt, the DNA is left out and the CDR3 is given as listed by TCRdb. The rearrangement joins TRBV19 to TRBJ1-1. The CDR3 spans 14 residues, counting both ends. Germline assignment: CDR1 LNHDA and CDR2 SQIVND (reference sequence). The CDR3 protein is CASSPGMENQPFQA.

This sequence joins TRBV5-4 and TRBJ2-7, with TRBD2 identical over 10 bases. Germline assignment: CDR1 SGHNT and CDR2 YYREEE (reference sequence). There are 15 residues in the CDR3. Trimming took 2 bases from V and 6 from J; bases not matched to a gene: 8. CDR3 sequence: CASSFGAGGPGEQYF. The CDR3, as DNA: TGTGCCAGCAGCTTCGGAGCGGGAGGGCCCGGCGAGCAGTACTTC.

This clone turned up a few times. This sequence joins TRBV5-6 and TRBJ2-7, with D possibly TRBD2 on 5 matching bases. The CDR3 spans 14 residues. Trimming removed 3 bases at V and 2 bases at J, with 12 bases between. Germline-derived CDR1 and CDR2 are SGHDT and YYEEEE. The CDR3 DNA reads as TGTGCCAGCAGCTATAGCGCTGACACCTACGAGCAGTACTTC. This translates into CASSYSADTYEQYF.

The rearrangement joins TRBV5-8 to TRBJ1-2; D is perhaps TRBD1 (6 bases). This CDR3 contains 11 residues. CDR1 is SGHTS and CDR2 is YDEGEE in the germline V gene. V dropped 8 bases and J dropped 4 bases, with 9 bases sitting between them. Written as DNA, the CDR3 is TGTGCCAGAGGGGGGGTCTATGGCTACACCTTC. The encoded protein is CARGGVYGYTF.

A note on this clone: This specimen includes other DNA sequences encoding the same CDR3. This chain joins TRBV7-2 and TRBJ2-1; 15 bases align to TRBD2. The V segment lost 5 bases and the J segment 7 bases; nucleotides outside the gene matches: 3. Germline V lookup: CDR1 SGHTA, CDR2 FQGNSA. This CDR3 contains 15 residues. CDR3 protein: CASSRTSGRGNEQFF. The CDR3 DNA sequence: TGTGCCAGCAGCAGGACTAGCGGGAGGGGGAATGAGCAGTTCTTC.

This rearrangement joins TRBV10-2 to TRBJ1-1, with no clear D. The V gene lost 8 bases and the J gene lost 4 bases, with 14 bases spanning the gap. Germline loops: CDR1 WSHSY, CDR2 SAAADI. The CDR3 sequence is 13 residues long. The CDR3 is CASLRGPSTEAFF. The CDR3 DNA follows: TGCGCCAGCCTTCGAGGTCCGTCCACTGAAGCTTTCTTT.

The rearrangement uses TRBV2 and TRBJ1-6, with D tentatively TRBD1 (6 bases). The CDR3 has 15 amino acids. Germline V CDR1 and CDR2: SNHLY, FYNNEI. Deletions cut 8 bases from V and 9 bases from J, with 20 bases between. CDR3 loop: CASGVQGKVGSPLHF. The CDR3 region has the DNA TGTGCCAGCGGAGTTCAGGGGAAAGTAGGTTCACCCCTCCACTTT.

CDR3 region: CASSLTVGVRGGSFYEQYF. The CDR3 DNA reads as TGTGCCAGCAGCTTAACAGTCGGGGTACGGGGTGGTAGTTTCTACGAGCAGTACTTC. The chain is built from TRBV7-3 and TRBJ2-7, with D possibly being TRBD2 (5 bases). V was clipped by 0 bases and J by 3 bases, with 24 bases between them. This CDR3 region has 19 residues. CDR1 SGHTA and CDR2 FQGTGA come from the germline V gene.